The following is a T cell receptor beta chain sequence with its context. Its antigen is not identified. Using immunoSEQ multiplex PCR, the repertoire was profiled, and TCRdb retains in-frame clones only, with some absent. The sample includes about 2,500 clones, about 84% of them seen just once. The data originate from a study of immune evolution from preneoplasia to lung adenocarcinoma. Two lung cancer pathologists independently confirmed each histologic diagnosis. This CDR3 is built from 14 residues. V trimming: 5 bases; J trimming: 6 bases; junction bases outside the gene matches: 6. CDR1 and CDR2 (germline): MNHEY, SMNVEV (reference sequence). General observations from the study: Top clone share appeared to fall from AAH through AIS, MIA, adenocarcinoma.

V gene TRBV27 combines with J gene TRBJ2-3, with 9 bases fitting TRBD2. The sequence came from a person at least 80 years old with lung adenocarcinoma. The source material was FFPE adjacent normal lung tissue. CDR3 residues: CASSPGLARDTQYF. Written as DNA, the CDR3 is TGTGCCAGCAGTCCCGGACTAGCGCGGGATACGCAGTATTTT.